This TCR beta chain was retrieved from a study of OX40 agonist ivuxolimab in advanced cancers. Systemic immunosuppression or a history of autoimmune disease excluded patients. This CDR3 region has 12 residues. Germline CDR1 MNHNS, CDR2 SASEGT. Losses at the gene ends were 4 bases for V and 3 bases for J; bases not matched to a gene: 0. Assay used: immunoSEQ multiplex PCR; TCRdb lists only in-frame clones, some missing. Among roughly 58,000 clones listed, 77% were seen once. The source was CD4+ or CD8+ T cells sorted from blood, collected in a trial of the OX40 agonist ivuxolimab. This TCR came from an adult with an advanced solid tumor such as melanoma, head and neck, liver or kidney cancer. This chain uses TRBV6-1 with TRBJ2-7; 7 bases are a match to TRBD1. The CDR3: CASSGQGYEQYF. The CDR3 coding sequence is TGTGCCAGCAGTGGACAGGGCTACGAGCAGTACTTC.